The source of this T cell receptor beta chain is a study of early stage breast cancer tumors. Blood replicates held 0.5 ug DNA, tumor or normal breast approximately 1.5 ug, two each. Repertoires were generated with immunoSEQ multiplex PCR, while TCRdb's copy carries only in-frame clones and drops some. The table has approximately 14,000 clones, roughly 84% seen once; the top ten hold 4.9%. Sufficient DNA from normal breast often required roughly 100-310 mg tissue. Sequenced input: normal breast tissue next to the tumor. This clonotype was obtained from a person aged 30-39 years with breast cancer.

CDR3 bases: TGTGCCAGCAGCTTAGGGAGATACAATGAGCAGTTCTTC. Protein: CASSLGRYNEQFF. This sequence joins TRBV7-2 and TRBJ2-1; D gene ambiguous. The germline CDR1 and CDR2 sequences are SGHTA and FQGNSA. This CDR3 is built from 13 residues. The ends were cut back, 1 base at V and 4 bases at J, with 5 bases in the middle.